The 18 T cell receptor beta chains below were found in one sample sequenced in a study of blood T cell repertoires in COVID-19. Produced via immunoSEQ multiplex PCR; TCRdb's table is partial and in-frame only. The sample includes over 110,000 clones, about 76% seen only once; the top ten take about an eighth. Sequences were obtained from peripheral blood. These receptors were obtained from a man of 80 years or more with acute or convalescent COVID-19.

This clone appeared many times. The chain joins TRBV19 to TRBJ1-5; TRBD1 might be the D (6 bases). Per germline, CDR1 LNHDA and CDR2 SQIVND (reference sequence). The ends were cut back, 6 bases at V and 0 bases at J, with 12 bases in the middle. The CDR3 runs 15 residues. In DNA, the CDR3 is TGTGCCAGTAGGGGGGCAGCATATAGCAATCAGCCCCAGCATTTT. Its protein is CASRGAAYSNQPQHF.

The chain is built from TRBV10-3 and TRBJ1-1, with TRBD1 as a possible D gene (6 bases). The CDR3 runs 12 residues. Germline V gives CDR1 ENHRY, CDR2 SYGVKD. Deletions cut 8 bases from V and 0 bases from J, with 7 bases between. The CDR3 spells CAIGQMNTEAFF. The CDR3 nucleotides read TGTGCCATCGGACAGATGAACACTGAAGCTTTCTTT.

The rearrangement joins TRBV3-1 (or the pseudogene TRBV3-2) to TRBJ2-3; 8 bases are shared with TRBD2. Trimming at V came to 4 bases and at J to 4 bases, leaving 10 bases not matched to a gene. CDR1 and CDR2 from the germline V gene are LGHDT and YNNKEL (reference sequence). CDR3 size: 16 residues. In nucleotides, the CDR3 is TGTGCCAGCAGCCCGGGAGCGGGGGTGGGGGCAGATACGCAGTATTTT. It specifies CASSPGAGVGADTQYF.

This clone has a handful of counts. The chain has TRBV3-1 (or the pseudogene TRBV3-2) and TRBJ1-1; 11 positions agree with TRBD1. This CDR3 is built from 15 residues. The trim removed 6 bases at V and 0 bases at J, leaving 3 bases unmatched. CDR1 is LGHDT and CDR2 is YNNKEL in the germline V gene (reference sequence). Here the CDR3 DNA reads TGTGCCAGCAGTGGACAGGGGGCCTTGAACACTGAAGCTTTCTTT. Translation: CASSGQGALNTEAFF.

This clone was counted between two and nine times. This sequence joins TRBV11-2 and TRBJ2-1, with TRBD2 matching over 11 bases. The CDR3 is made up of 15 amino acids. V gave up 3 bases and J gave up 9 bases; unmatched junction bases: 7. The germline gives CDR1 SGHAT, CDR2 FQNNGV. The DNA of the CDR3 is TGTGCCAGCAGCTTTTCTAGCGGGGGGCAGGGTGAGCAGTTCTTC. Encoded protein: CASSFSSGGQGEQFF.

This rearrangement joins TRBV6-2 or TRBV6-3 to TRBJ1-2; perhaps TRBD1 as D (6 bases). Germline V gene lookup returns CDR1 MNHEY and CDR2 SVGEGT. The ends were cut back, 0 bases at V and 3 bases at J, with 8 bases in the middle. The CDR3 covers 14 residues. The CDR3 protein is CASSYSGAHYGYTF. The DNA of the CDR3 is TGTGCCAGCAGTTACTCGGGGGCCCACTATGGCTACACCTTC.

The CDR3 nucleotides read TGCGCCAGCAGGGTCGGCGGGGGTGGCACAGATACGCAGTATTTT. Translating gives CASRVGGGGTDTQYF. This chain joins TRBV10-2 and TRBJ2-3; 7 nucleotides align to TRBD2. The CDR3 runs 15 residues. Germline V gene lookup returns CDR1 WSHSY and CDR2 SAAADI. The V segment lost 6 bases and the J segment 1 base; nucleotides outside the gene matches: 7.

The rearrangement links TRBV30 to TRBJ2-1, with 11 bases that match TRBD2. The V gene's germline CDR1 is GTSNPN and CDR2 SVGIG (reference sequence). Losses at the gene ends were 5 bases for V and 2 bases for J; bases not matched to a gene: 2. CDR3 size: 14 residues. This CDR3 is CAWCSGGAYNEQFF. The CDR3 DNA reads as TGTGCCTGGTGTAGCGGGGGGGCCTACAATGAGCAGTTCTTC.

This sequence joins TRBV20-1 and TRBJ2-4; no firm D call. This CDR3 is 14 amino acids long. The germline V and J ends were trimmed by 3 bases and 0 bases, with 9 bases remaining between them. Germline CDR1 and CDR2: DFQATT and SNEGSKA (reference sequence). In DNA form, the CDR3 reads TGCAGTGCTAGTACCGGTCTAGCCAAAAACATTCAGTACTTC. Translating it yields CSASTGLAKNIQYF.

The chain is built from TRBV28 and TRBJ2-3, with D possibly TRBD2 on 6 matching bases. V was pared by 8 bases and J by 4 bases, with 16 bases between. CDR1 is MDHEN, CDR2 SYDVKM, per germline. The CDR3 is 14 residues long. As DNA, the CDR3 is TGTGCCAGCTCGGCATTATTAGCGGCAGATACGCAGTATTTT. As protein: CASSALLAADTQYF.

The sample holds one count of this clone. The V call is TRBV3-1 (or the pseudogene TRBV3-2), the J call TRBJ1-5; D perhaps matches TRBD1 (5 bases). CDR3 length: 15 amino acids. V was clipped by 0 bases and J by 2 bases, with 8 bases between them. Germline assignment: CDR1 LGHDT and CDR2 YNNKEL (reference sequence). In DNA form, the CDR3 reads TGTGCCAGCAGCCAAGACCCACAGGGCAATCAGCCCCAGCATTTT. Its protein product is CASSQDPQGNQPQHF.

The chain combines TRBV6-5 with TRBJ2-7; possibly TRBD1 for D (6 bases). The CDR3 is made up of 13 amino acids. From germline, CDR1 is MNHEY and CDR2 SVGAGI. V gave up 10 bases and J gave up 1 base, with 14 bases separating them. The CDR3 protein is CAITVRGSYEQYF. The CDR3, as DNA: TGTGCCATTACTGTCAGGGGATCCTACGAGCAGTACTTC.

This chain joins TRBV7-6 and TRBJ1-3, with no clear D. Germline V gives CDR1 SGHVS, CDR2 FNYEAQ. The CDR3 has 13 amino acids. Between the trimmed V and J ends, which lost 2 bases and 6 bases, there was a span of 8 bases. CDR3 DNA sequence: TGTGCCAGCAGCTTATCCAGGCAAAACACCATATATTTT. Its protein product is CASSLSRQNTIYF.

The rearrangement uses TRBV2 and TRBJ2-3; unclear D gene. V lost 5 bases to trimming and J lost 3 bases, with 6 bases between them. Germline assignment: CDR1 SNHLY and CDR2 FYNNEI. This CDR3 region has 12 residues. The CDR3 DNA sequence: TGTGCCAGCAGTATCAGTACAGATACGCAGTATTTT. Protein product: CASSISTDTQYF.

The rearrangement uses TRBV3-1 (or the pseudogene TRBV3-2) and TRBJ2-1, with 9 bases matching TRBD2. The CDR3 totals 18 residues. Trimming cost V 3 bases and J 0 bases; bases outside gene matches: 9. Germline V CDR1 and CDR2: LGHDT, YNNKEL (reference sequence). The CDR3 loop is CASSHSAGGASSYNEQFF. The CDR3 region has the DNA TGTGCCAGCAGCCATTCAGCGGGGGGTGCCAGCTCCTACAATGAGCAGTTCTTC.

The chain couples TRBV5-4 to TRBJ1-4, with 9 bases identical to TRBD1. The CDR3 runs to 16 residues. V lost 5 bases, J lost 4 bases, and 9 bases stayed unmatched. CDR1 and CDR2 from the germline V gene are SGHNT and YYREEE (reference sequence). In nucleotides, the CDR3 is TGTGCCAGCAGTAAAAAGGGACAGGGAATTAATGAAAAACTGTTTTTT. Translation gives CASSKKGQGINEKLFF.

This chain joins TRBV7-9 and TRBJ2-2, with 13 positions matching TRBD2. Germline V gene data show CDR1 as SEHNR and CDR2 as FQNEAQ (reference sequence). V was clipped by 3 bases and J by 1 base; unmatched bases: 5. The CDR3 runs 18 residues. CDR3 in DNA: TGTGCCAGCAGCTTCAGGACTAGCGGGGGCCTGAACACCGGGGAGCTGTTTTTT. Protein: CASSFRTSGGLNTGELFF.

The chain is built from TRBV7-2 and TRBJ1-6; TRBD1 aligns across 7 bases. Germline values: CDR1 SGHTA, CDR2 FQGNSA. The trim removed 4 bases at V and 9 bases at J, leaving 3 bases unmatched. The CDR3 loop spans 13 amino acids. This CDR3 is CASSSYRGSPLHF. Written as DNA, the CDR3 is TGTGCCAGCAGCTCTTACAGGGGTTCACCCCTCCACTTT. Full variable domain (outside the CDR3, taken from reference TRBV7-2 and TRBJ1-6): GAGVSQSPSNKVTEKGKDVELRCDPISGHTALYWYRQSLGQGLEFLIYFQGNSAPDKSGLPSDRFSAERTGGSVSTLTIQRTQQEDSAVYLCASSSYRGSPLHFGNGTRLTVT.